This paragraph reports one T cell receptor beta chain. Its matching antigen is unknown. The time point: pre-treatment sample, taken before nivolumab and TIL therapy. Tumor tissue came from excised metastases, mostly pleural nodules or supraclavicular lymph nodes. Progressing patients received lymphodepletion, expanded TIL infusion and IL-2. Sequencing used immunoSEQ v3. Generated by immunoSEQ multiplex PCR, the TCRdb table keeps only in-frame clones and is missing some. The data contain over 10,000 clones, 66% of them singletons. Trimming at V came to 4 bases and at J to 5 bases, leaving 3 bases not matched to a gene. The CDR3 length is 13 residues. The germline gives CDR1 SGHTA, CDR2 FQGTGA. The data derive from a study of TIL therapy for anti-PD-1-resistant metastatic lung cancer. Study-wide findings and caveats: Many TIL product clones were absent from baseline tumor, suggesting clonal contraction.

The V call is TRBV7-3, the J call TRBJ2-7; 9 nucleotides align to TRBD1. The sample consisted of tumor tissue, taken at baseline. This receptor was obtained from a woman aged 30-85 years with non-small cell lung cancer. The chain's CDR3 is CASSWDREDEQYF. CDR3 DNA sequence: TGTGCCAGCAGCTGGGACAGGGAGGACGAGCAGTACTTC.